A single sample gave rise to the 30 T cell receptor beta chains below, sequenced in a study of blood T cell repertoires in COVID-19. Clones were sequenced by immunoSEQ multiplex PCR, and TCRdb holds only the in-frame ones, with some missing. The sample comprises tens of thousands of clones, more than 75% of which are singletons, and roughly a tenth rests with the top ten. Sequenced sample: PBMCs or T cells enriched from blood (not recorded which). The source of these receptors is a woman aged 40 to 50 who had recovered from COVID-19.

J is TRBJ2-7 and V is TRBV3-1 (or the pseudogene TRBV3-2), with 8 bases that match TRBD2. The V and J ends lost 5 bases and 7 bases, in that order; junction bases with no gene match: 10. Germline lookup yields CDR1 LGHDT and CDR2 YNNKEL (reference sequence). The CDR3 has 14 residues. The CDR3 spells CASSSAPTSEEQYF. In DNA, the CDR3 is TGTGCCAGCAGCTCCGCCCCGACTAGCGAAGAGCAGTACTTC.

The gene calls are TRBV5-8 and TRBJ1-1; D may be TRBD1 (5 bases). Between the trimmed V and J ends, which lost 6 bases and 1 base, there was a span of 13 bases. The germline CDR1 and CDR2 sequences are SGHTS and YDEGEE. The CDR3 consists of 14 residues. The CDR3 spells CASTHVGGNTEAFF. For the CDR3, the DNA is TGTGCCAGCACCCATGTGGGGGGGAACACTGAAGCTTTCTTT.

This chain uses TRBV10-3 with TRBJ1-2; TRBD1 might be the D (5 bases). Trimming cost V 6 bases and J 6 bases, with 14 bases left between them. Germline V gene data show CDR1 as ENHRY and CDR2 as SYGVKD. The CDR3 spans 13 residues. The CDR3 sequence: CAISEDRTDGYTF. DNA of the CDR3: TGTGCCATCAGCGAAGACAGAACGGATGGCTACACCTTC.

The gene calls are TRBV19 and TRBJ1-1, with 8 bases lining up with TRBD1. V lost 3 bases to trimming and J lost 1 base; unmatched junction nucleotides: 4. This CDR3 region has 15 residues. The germline CDR1 and CDR2 sequences are LNHDA and SQIVND (reference sequence). CDR3 sequence reads: CASSIYTGGNTEAFF. CDR3 nucleotides: TGTGCCAGTAGTATCTATACAGGGGGGAACACTGAAGCTTTCTTT. Full variable domain (missing parts from reference TRBV19 and TRBJ1-1): DGGITQSPKYLFRKEGQNVTLSCEQNLNHDAMYWYRQDPGQGLRLIYYSQIVNDFQKGDIAEGYSVSREKKESFPLTVTSAQKNPTAFYLCASSIYTGGNTEAFFGQGTRLTVV.

The rearrangement uses TRBV11-3 and TRBJ2-5; TRBD1 matches at 7 bases. Germline V CDR1 and CDR2: SGHNT, YENEEA. This CDR3 region has 15 residues. V trimming: 5 bases; J trimming: 2 bases; junction bases outside the gene matches: 8. DNA for the CDR3: TGTGCCAGCAGCGGCCGGGACAGCACTCAAGAGACCCAGTACTTC. It codes for CASSGRDSTQETQYF.

This clone was counted between two and nine times. CDR3 protein: CASSSLGGGNQPQHF. DNA of the CDR3: TGCGCCAGCAGCTCCCTCGGGGGGGGCAATCAGCCCCAGCATTTT. The chain carries TRBV5-1 and TRBJ1-5; tentative D call: TRBD1 (5 bases). The CDR3 consists of 15 residues. V lost 3 bases to trimming and J lost 2 bases, with 12 bases between them. The germline CDR1 and CDR2 sequences are SGHRS and YFSETQ.

This chain links TRBV6-5 with TRBJ1-3, with a possible D match to TRBD1 (6 bases). Germline CDR1 is MNHEY and CDR2 is SVGAGI. Trimming took 6 bases from V and 3 from J, leaving 15 bases between them. The CDR3 has 15 amino acids. CDR3 loop: CASRTGLIRGNTIYF. CDR3 coding DNA: TGTGCCAGCAGAACAGGGCTTATCCGTGGAAACACCATATATTTT.

V and J are TRBV27 and TRBJ1-2; 7 bases line up with TRBD1. V lost 6 bases to trimming and J lost 3 bases; unmatched junction nucleotides: 4. The CDR3 length is 13 residues. Germline V gene lookup returns CDR1 MNHEY and CDR2 SMNVEV (reference sequence). DNA of the CDR3: TGTGCCAGCAGACCCGACAGGGACTATGGCTACACCTTC. It specifies CASRPDRDYGYTF.

The chain is built from TRBV3-1 (or the pseudogene TRBV3-2) and TRBJ1-3; TRBD1 aligns across 8 bases. The CDR3 contains 18 residues. The germline V gene encodes CDR1 LGHDT and CDR2 YNNKEL (reference sequence). J lost 2 bases, V lost 1 base, and 10 bases had no gene match. The CDR3 DNA reads as TGTGCCAGCAGCCAAGGGTCCCGGAGGACAGGGACTGGAAACACCATATATTTT. Residues: CASSQGSRRTGTGNTIYF.

This clone has a single count. The CDR3 bases are TGTGCCAGCAATTCCCGACGGGGGACAGGCTACAATGAGCAGTTCTTC. It specifies CASNSRRGTGYNEQFF. V gene TRBV11-3 combines with J gene TRBJ2-1; 8 bases fit TRBD1. Germline CDR1 and CDR2: SGHNT and YENEEA. The V gene end was trimmed by 7 bases and the J gene end by 3 bases; junction bases not matched to a gene: 11. The CDR3 has 16 residues.

The J gene is TRBJ1-1, the V gene TRBV20-1; D is undetermined. The CDR3 runs to 11 residues. CDR1 and CDR2 (germline): DFQATT, SNEGSKA (reference sequence). Trimming took 1 base from V and 4 from J, leaving 4 bases between them. The CDR3 is CSARGATEAFF. CDR3 coding DNA: TGCAGTGCTAGAGGGGCCACTGAAGCTTTCTTT.

This chain connects TRBV27 to TRBJ1-6, with TRBD1 as a possible D gene (6 bases). The germline V gene has CDR1 MNHEY and CDR2 SMNVEV (reference sequence). The CDR3 has 17 residues. Trimming shortened V by 5 bases and J by 0 bases, and 14 bases separated the two germline ends. The CDR3 DNA reads as TGTGCCAGCAGTCCCACAGGGTTCAGCTCCTATAATTCACCCCTCCACTTT. Translation gives CASSPTGFSSYNSPLHF.

J is TRBJ2-7 and V is TRBV18, with 10 bases aligning to TRBD2. Trimming removed 4 bases from V and 3 bases from J; junction bases left unmatched: 6. CDR3 length equals 15 residues. Germline CDR1 KGHSH, CDR2 LQKENI. The CDR3 reads CASSQTGLAYYEQYF. DNA of the CDR3: TGTGCCAGCTCACAAACGGGACTAGCGTACTACGAGCAGTACTTC. The full variable domain, in which reference TRBV18 and TRBJ2-7 provide the parts outside the CDR3, is NAGVMQNPRHLVRRRGQEARLRCSPMKGHSHVYWYRQLPEEGLKFMVYLQKENIIDESGMPKERFSAEFPKEGPSILRIQQVVRGDSAAYFCASSQTGLAYYEQYFGPGTRLTVT.

The chain carries TRBV6-5 and TRBJ1-2; no definite D call. Germline-derived CDR1 and CDR2 are MNHEY and SVGAGI. The CDR3 contains 11 residues. V was shortened by 8 bases and J by 2 bases, with 6 bases between the two germline ends. CDR3 DNA: TGTGCCAGCGGAGAAAACTATGGCTACACCTTC. Translated, it gives CASGENYGYTF.

The chain employs TRBV19 and TRBJ1-5; 11 nucleotides agree with TRBD1. Germline V lookup: CDR1 LNHDA, CDR2 SQIVND (reference sequence). This CDR3 has 13 residues. V gave up 10 bases and J gave up 3 bases; unmatched junction bases: 2. The CDR3 nucleotides are TGTGCCACCGGACAGGGGGCCAATCAGCCCCAGCATTTT. Its translation: CATGQGANQPQHF.

This clone was observed once. The V and J genes are TRBV18 and TRBJ2-3; perhaps TRBD1 as D (5 bases). The CDR3 contains 14 residues. Germline V gives CDR1 KGHSH, CDR2 LQKENI. V lost 4 bases, J lost 1 base, and 9 bases lay in between. The CDR3 DNA reads as TGTGCCAGCTCACTCGCGACAGGCACAGATACGCAGTATTTT. It specifies CASSLATGTDTQYF.

The chain uses TRBV19 and TRBJ2-1, with 9 nucleotides matching TRBD1. V dropped 7 bases and J dropped 3; count of bases not matched to a gene: 4. CDR1 and CDR2 from the germline V gene are LNHDA and SQIVND (reference sequence). The CDR3 is 14 residues long. The CDR3 here is CASKDRGNYNEQFF. The CDR3 region has the DNA TGTGCCAGTAAAGACAGGGGGAACTACAATGAGCAGTTCTTC. Complete variable domain (other parts from reference TRBV19 and TRBJ2-1): DGGITQSPKYLFRKEGQNVTLSCEQNLNHDAMYWYRQDPGQGLRLIYYSQIVNDFQKGDIAEGYSVSREKKESFPLTVTSAQKNPTAFYLCASKDRGNYNEQFFGPGTRLTVL.

The chain recombines TRBV5-4 with TRBJ1-4, with 9 bases aligning to TRBD1. After removal of 4 bases from V and 7 bases from J, the junction contained 11 bases not matched to a gene. CDR1 is SGHNT and CDR2 is YYREEE in the germline V gene (reference sequence). The CDR3 length is 16 residues. CDR3 residues: CASSNGQGRSGEKLFF. In nucleotides, the CDR3 is TGTGCCAGCAGCAACGGACAGGGGAGGTCGGGTGAAAAACTGTTTTTT. Complete variable domain (other parts from reference TRBV5-4 and TRBJ1-4): ETGVTQSPTHLIKTRGQQVTLRCSSQSGHNTVSWYQQALGQGPQFIFQYYREEENGRGNFPPRFSGLQFPNYSSELNVNALELDDSALYLCASSNGQGRSGEKLFFGSGTQLSVL.

V usage is TRBV3-1 (or the pseudogene TRBV3-2) and J usage is TRBJ2-5; D may be TRBD2 (7 bases). V lost 3 bases and J lost 14, with 16 bases in between. This CDR3 region has 12 residues. CDR1 is LGHDT and CDR2 is YNNKEL in the germline V gene (reference sequence). The CDR3 sequence: CASSQGVGGRYF. CDR3 in DNA: TGTGCCAGCAGCCAGGGCGTGGGGGGGCGTTACTTC.

As DNA, the CDR3 is TGTGCCAGCAGCCCCCACCCCGGGGGGCGGGGGGGTGTAGATACGCAGTATTTT. It specifies CASSPHPGGRGGVDTQYF. This rearrangement joins TRBV9 to TRBJ2-3, with TRBD2 identical over 9 bases. J lost 5 bases, V lost 4 bases, and 17 bases had no gene match. This CDR3 has 18 amino acids. Germline CDR1 is SGDLS and CDR2 is YYNGEE.

The rearrangement uses TRBV11-3 and TRBJ1-6, with D perhaps TRBD1 (6 bases). With 1 base removed from V and 9 bases from J, the gap between germline ends came to 13 bases. Germline V gene lookup returns CDR1 SGHNT and CDR2 YENEEA. CDR3 length: 15 amino acids. This CDR3 reads CASSLARGLSSPLHF. CDR3 bases: TGTGCCAGCAGCTTAGCCAGGGGTCTTAGTTCACCCCTCCACTTT. Filled out from reference TRBV11-3 and TRBJ1-6, the complete variable domain reads EAGVVQSPRYKIIEKKQPVAFWCNPISGHNTLYWYLQNLGQGPELLIRYENEEAVDDSQLPKDRFSAERLKGVDSTLKIQPAELGDSAVYLCASSLARGLSSPLHFGNGTRLTVT.

The rearrangement uses TRBV2 and TRBJ2-2; D unclear. The CDR3 loop spans 14 amino acids. The V and J ends lost 2 bases and 1 base respectively, with 5 bases between them. The germline V gene encodes CDR1 SNHLY and CDR2 FYNNEI. DNA of the CDR3: TGTGCCAGCAGTGAACTAAAGAACACCGGGGAGCTGTTTTTT. As protein: CASSELKNTGELFF. Variable domain in full (rest from reference TRBV2 and TRBJ2-2): EPEVTQTPSHQVTQMGQEVILRCVPISNHLYFYWYRQILGQKVEFLVSFYNNEISEKSEIFDDQFSVERPDGSNFTLKIRSTKLEDSAMYFCASSELKNTGELFFGEGSRLTVL.

A few counts support this clone. The chain couples TRBV3-1 (or the pseudogene TRBV3-2) to TRBJ2-5, with 9 bases matching TRBD1. The CDR3 loop spans 19 amino acids. The germline gives CDR1 LGHDT, CDR2 YNNKEL (reference sequence). The V gene end was trimmed by 3 bases and the J gene end by 0 bases; junction bases not matched to a gene: 14. The CDR3 coding sequence is TGTGCCAGCAGCCACCACAAGATCTGGGACAGGGATTACCAAGAGACCCAGTACTTC. It is translated as CASSHHKIWDRDYQETQYF.

V is TRBV24-1 and J is TRBJ1-2, with a possible D match to TRBD1 (5 bases). V lost 6 bases to trimming and J lost 2 bases, with 12 bases between them. The CDR3 extends over 14 amino acids. CDR1 and CDR2 from the germline V gene are KGHDR and SFDVKD. The CDR3 DNA reads as TGTGCCACCAGTTCAGGGTTTCCGAACTATGGCTACACCTTC. This encodes CATSSGFPNYGYTF.

The chain combines TRBV6-1 with TRBJ2-7; 7 nucleotides match TRBD1. The CDR3 is 13 amino acids. Trimming at V came to 2 bases and at J to 3 bases, leaving 1 base not matched to a gene. Germline CDR1 and CDR2: MNHNS and SASEGT. CDR3 region: CASSEWTGYEQYF. CDR3 nucleotide sequence: TGTGCCAGCAGTGAATGGACAGGCTACGAGCAGTACTTC.

The rearrangement links TRBV3-1 (or the pseudogene TRBV3-2) to TRBJ2-2, with a possible D match to TRBD2 (6 bases). This CDR3 region has 16 residues. Germline V gene sequence: CDR1 LGHDT, CDR2 YNNKEL (reference sequence). The V end was cut by 2 bases, the J end by 2 bases, with 12 bases between. In DNA, the CDR3 is TGTGCCAGCAGCCAAAGAGCGGCGGGAAACACCGGGGAGCTGTTTTTT. It translates to CASSQRAAGNTGELFF.

The gene calls are TRBV4-2 and TRBJ2-4, with 8 bases that match TRBD1. The CDR3 has 15 residues. Germline V gives CDR1 LGHNA, CDR2 YNFKEQ. V dropped 1 base and J dropped 5; count of bases not matched to a gene: 4. This CDR3 is CASSQGQGRENIQYF. DNA for the CDR3: TGTGCCAGCAGCCAAGGACAGGGGCGCGAAAACATTCAGTACTTC.

The V and J genes are TRBV19 and TRBJ1-1; the D is unclear. This CDR3 has 13 residues. Germline V gene lookup returns CDR1 LNHDA and CDR2 SQIVND (reference sequence). V shed 5 bases and J shed 1 base, with 8 bases lying between them. The CDR3 DNA follows: TGTGCCAGTAGTCCGACGGGGAACACTGAAGCTTTCTTT. Amino acid sequence: CASSPTGNTEAFF.

This rearrangement joins TRBV19 to TRBJ1-4; D possibly corresponds to TRBD1 (6 bases). The CDR3 is 16 amino acids. The germline CDR1 and CDR2 sequences are LNHDA and SQIVND (reference sequence). V was shortened by 5 bases and J by 8 bases, with 21 bases between the two germline ends. The CDR3 is CASSYLGAAVGEKLFF. The CDR3 bases are TGTGCCAGTAGTTATCTGGGGGCGGCGGTAGGAGAAAAACTGTTTTTT. Based on the CDR3 plus reference TRBV19 and TRBJ1-4, the full variable domain is DGGITQSPKYLFRKEGQNVTLSCEQNLNHDAMYWYRQDPGQGLRLIYYSQIVNDFQKGDIAEGYSVSREKKESFPLTVTSAQKNPTAFYLCASSYLGAAVGEKLFFGSGTQLSVL.

This clone was seen a single time. The V and J genes are TRBV29-1 and TRBJ1-3; D gene unclear. CDR3 size: 11 residues. V was trimmed by 7 bases and J by 1 base, leaving 5 bases between them. The germline CDR1 and CDR2 sequences are SQVTM and ANQGSEA. The CDR3: CSGTSGNTIYF. Here the CDR3 DNA reads TGCAGCGGGACTTCTGGAAACACCATATATTTT.